The source of this T cell receptor (beta chain) is a study of OX40 agonist ivuxolimab in advanced cancers. Study results and limitations: Within 6 weeks, CD4+ and CD8+ blood T cells expanded clonally at 0.1 to 3.0 mg/kg.

The method was immunoSEQ multiplex PCR; TCRdb's version includes in-frame clones alone and lacks a portion of them. The sample has about 41,000 clones, 75% to 90% seen once. With 1 base removed from V and 6 bases from J, the gap between germline ends came to 6 bases. Germline CDR1 KGHSH, CDR2 LQKENI. This CDR3 spans 13 amino acids. In the case of this clone: The antigen remains unidentified.

The TCR originated in an adult with an advanced solid tumor such as melanoma, head and neck, liver or kidney cancer. V usage is TRBV18 and J usage is TRBJ2-2, with a possible D match to TRBD2 (5 bases). The sample in question was CD4+ or CD8+ T cells sorted from blood, obtained in a trial of the OX40 agonist ivuxolimab. In DNA form, the CDR3 reads TGTGCCAGCTCACCACAGAGGGCCGGGGAGCTGTTTTTT. As protein: CASSPQRAGELFF.